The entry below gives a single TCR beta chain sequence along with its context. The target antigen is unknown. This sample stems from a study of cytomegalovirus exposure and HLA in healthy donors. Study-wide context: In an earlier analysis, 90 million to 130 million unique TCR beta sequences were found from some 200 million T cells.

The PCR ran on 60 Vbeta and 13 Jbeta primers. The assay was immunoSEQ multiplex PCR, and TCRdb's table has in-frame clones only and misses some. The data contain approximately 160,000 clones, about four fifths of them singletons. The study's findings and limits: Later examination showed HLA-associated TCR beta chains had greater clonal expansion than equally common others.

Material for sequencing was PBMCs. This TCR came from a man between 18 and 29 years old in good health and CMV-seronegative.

The CDR3 bases are TGCGCCAGCAGCCTTCACAAGGAGGAGCAGTACTTC. This codes for CASSLHKEEQYF. The chain joins TRBV5-1 to TRBJ2-7; no definite D call. Germline CDR1 and CDR2: SGHRS and YFSETQ. Trimming removed 4 bases at V and 7 bases at J, with 12 bases between. CDR3 size: 12 residues.